This T cell receptor beta chain was identified in a study of shared clonotypes between healthy human individuals. Only in-frame clones appear in the TCRdb table, and some are missing; sequencing was by immunoSEQ multiplex PCR. The sample gives some 2,500,000 clones, around 93% of which show up once; approximately 0.39% is in the top ten. CDR1 is MDHEN, CDR2 SYDVKM, per germline. Trimming took 3 bases from V and 0 from J, leaving 8 bases between them. This CDR3 region has 14 residues. The origin of this receptor is a man aged 18 to 29 in good health. Some clones in this sample may be carry-over from other donors' samples. Input material: naive CD4+ T cells from PBMCs. The subset is: CD45RA+ positively selected. The chain links TRBV28 to TRBJ1-2; D gene uncertain. In DNA, the CDR3 is TGTGCCAGCAGTTTTGGGCAGTCTAACTATGGCTACACCTTC. Its protein is CASSFGQSNYGYTF.